Presented here are 26 T cell receptor beta chains from one specimen sequenced in a study of blood T cell repertoires in COVID-19. Generated by immunoSEQ multiplex PCR, the TCRdb table keeps only in-frame clones and is missing some. Of 250,000 or so clones detected, 87% appear once; the ten largest clones hold approximately 1.5%. Sequencing used peripheral blood. These receptors were taken from a woman between 40 and 50 years old who had recovered from COVID-19.

The rearrangement uses TRBV10-3 and TRBJ2-7; 7 positions match TRBD1. The CDR3 contains 13 residues. Germline values: CDR1 ENHRY, CDR2 SYGVKD. Losses at the gene ends were 4 bases for V and 5 bases for J; bases not matched to a gene: 5. The CDR3 is CAISVTTGDEQYF. CDR3 coding DNA: TGTGCCATCAGTGTAACAACAGGGGACGAGCAGTACTTC.

The chain has TRBV6-6 and TRBJ1-6; 7 bases map to TRBD1. This CDR3 spans 14 amino acids. V lost 4 bases, J lost 7 bases, and 4 bases stayed unmatched. Germline CDR1 MNHNY, CDR2 SVGAGI (reference sequence). CDR3 residues: CASSWDSGNSPLHF. As DNA, the CDR3 is TGTGCCAGCAGTTGGGACAGCGGAAATTCACCCCTCCACTTT.

The chain employs TRBV28 and TRBJ2-3; D unresolved. Germline V gene data show CDR1 as MDHEN and CDR2 as SYDVKM. V gave up 6 bases and J gave up 7 bases, with 11 bases separating them. The CDR3 sequence is 12 residues long. The CDR3 reads CASSLQLNTQYF. The CDR3 DNA follows: TGTGCCAGCAGCCTCCAGTTGAATACGCAGTATTTT.

This clone has a handful of counts. The chain links TRBV7-2 to TRBJ1-6; D is unclear. Trimming removed 5 bases from V and 14 bases from J, with 13 bases in between. The CDR3 is made up of 12 amino acids. Germline V gives CDR1 SGHTA, CDR2 FQGNSA. CDR3 coding DNA: TGTGCCAGCAGCCTCCCCCCCGGGGCCCTCCACTTT. Translation: CASSLPPGALHF.

This sequence joins TRBV5-5 and TRBJ1-2, with a tentative D call TRBD1 (5 bases). V was trimmed by 4 bases and J by 4 bases, leaving 26 bases between them. This CDR3 is 18 amino acids long. Germline CDR1 and CDR2: SGHKS and YYEKEE (reference sequence). CDR3 loop: CASSRSGIGGRGAYGYTF. CDR3 sequence (DNA): TGTGCCAGCAGCCGCTCGGGGATCGGGGGAAGGGGCGCCTATGGCTACACCTTC.

V and J are TRBV7-2 and TRBJ1-1; D not certain. The V gene's germline CDR1 is SGHTA and CDR2 FQGNSA. The V and J ends lost 2 bases and 5 bases respectively, with 9 bases between them. This CDR3 spans 13 amino acids. CDR3 in amino acids: CASSLTRGTEAFF. Here the CDR3 DNA reads TGTGCCAGCAGCTTAACTCGGGGAACTGAAGCTTTCTTT.

The CDR3: CATSDSRDRVTGELFF. CDR3 bases: TGTGCCACCAGTGATTCACGGGACAGGGTCACCGGGGAGCTGTTTTTT. The gene calls are TRBV24-1 and TRBJ2-2; 9 bases match TRBD1. The V segment lost 2 bases and the J segment 4 bases; nucleotides outside the gene matches: 4. CDR3 length: 16 residues. Germline V gene data show CDR1 as KGHDR and CDR2 as SFDVKD.

The chain joins TRBV11-2 to TRBJ1-1; D is unresolved. Trimming removed 5 bases from V and 2 bases from J, with 21 bases in between. This CDR3 contains 17 residues. Germline loops: CDR1 SGHAT, CDR2 FQNNGV. CDR3 loop: CASSRLTWAGINTEAFF. CDR3 DNA: TGTGCCAGCAGCCGTCTCACCTGGGCAGGAATCAACACTGAAGCTTTCTTT.

The rearrangement links TRBV19 to TRBJ1-6, with TRBD1 matching over 10 bases. Germline V gene lookup returns CDR1 LNHDA and CDR2 SQIVND (reference sequence). After removal of 3 bases from V and 9 bases from J, the junction contained 14 bases not matched to a gene. The CDR3 sequence is 18 residues long. The CDR3 region is CASSIMNSLGQGRSPLHF. CDR3 nucleotide sequence: TGTGCCAGTAGTATTATGAATTCGTTGGGACAGGGGCGTTCACCCCTCCACTTT.

This sequence joins TRBV6-5 and TRBJ2-7; D is perhaps TRBD2 (6 bases). The V gene lost 6 bases and the J gene lost 2 bases, with 11 bases spanning the gap. CDR1 and CDR2 from the germline V gene are MNHEY and SVGAGI. CDR3 length equals 13 residues. The CDR3 coding sequence is TGTGCCAGCAGGCGGGGTTTAGCCTACGAGCAGTACTTC. It translates to CASRRGLAYEQYF.

The chain is built from TRBV7-8 and TRBJ2-7; 8 bases map to TRBD1. The CDR3 spans 13 residues. Germline assignment: CDR1 SGHVS and CDR2 FQNEAQ. The junction had 3 bases not matched to a gene; V was cut back by 5 bases and J by 3 bases. The CDR3 nucleotides read TGTGCCAGCAGCCTCGACAGGGGCTACGAGCAGTACTTC. As protein: CASSLDRGYEQYF.

This chain joins TRBV7-2 and TRBJ2-5; 8 bases agree with TRBD2. Germline CDR1 and CDR2: SGHTA and FQGNSA. CDR3 length: 14 residues. Trimming removed 1 base from V and 7 bases from J; junction bases left unmatched: 5. CDR3 bases: TGTGCCAGCAGCTTAGTCGTAAGCGGGGGGACCCAGTACTTC. This translates into CASSLVVSGGTQYF.

The chain carries TRBV5-8 and TRBJ2-1; perhaps TRBD2 as D (7 bases). V lost 4 bases and J lost 2, with 13 bases in between. Germline lookup yields CDR1 SGHTS and CDR2 YDEGEE. The CDR3 consists of 15 residues. CDR3 nucleotides: TGTGCCAGCAGCCGAGGGGGGGGAACCTACAATGAGCAGTTCTTC. Its protein product is CASSRGGGTYNEQFF.

The CDR3 loop is CASSRAGEGRNTIYF. For the CDR3, the DNA is TGTGCCAGCAGCCGGGCGGGGGAGGGAAGAAACACCATATATTTT. The V and J genes are TRBV7-2 and TRBJ1-3, with D perhaps matching TRBD1 (5 bases). V lost 5 bases and J lost 5, with 16 bases in between. This CDR3 spans 15 amino acids. CDR1 is SGHTA, CDR2 FQGNSA, per germline.

The chain has TRBV18 and TRBJ1-5, with 12 bases aligning to TRBD1. J lost 5 bases, V lost 3 bases, and 5 bases had no gene match. The CDR3 has 16 residues. The germline CDR1 and CDR2 sequences are KGHSH and LQKENI. CDR3 in DNA: TGTGCCAGCTCACCTTACCGGGACAGGGGGCATCAGCCCCAGCATTTT. It translates to CASSPYRDRGHQPQHF.

CDR3 residues: CASSLGWGLYNEQFF. The CDR3 bases are TGCGCCAGCAGCTTGGGGTGGGGCTTATACAATGAGCAGTTCTTC. The chain carries TRBV5-1 and TRBJ2-1, with D perhaps matching TRBD1 (5 bases). Germline lookup yields CDR1 SGHRS and CDR2 YFSETQ. Trimming cost V 0 bases and J 4 bases, with 11 bases left between them. CDR3 length: 15 amino acids.

This clone occurred a few times. The chain joins TRBV5-1 to TRBJ2-6, with TRBD1 matching 8 bases. The CDR3 sequence is 18 residues long. Trimming cost V 0 bases and J 1 base; bases outside gene matches: 6. CDR1 SGHRS and CDR2 YFSETQ come from the germline V gene. CDR3 bases: TGCGCCAGCAGCTTGGATTACAGGGGGGAGTCTGGGGCCAACGTCCTGACTTTC. Translated: CASSLDYRGESGANVLTF.

The chain is built from TRBV11-2 and TRBJ2-1; 10 bases fit TRBD1. V was pared by 5 bases and J by 9 bases, with 10 bases of the junction left unmatched. The CDR3 is 15 residues long. Germline CDR1 SGHAT, CDR2 FQNNGV. CDR3 protein: CASSLPGQGIGEQFF. DNA for the CDR3: TGTGCCAGCAGCCTTCCGGGACAGGGGATAGGTGAGCAGTTCTTC.

The chain uses TRBV2 and TRBJ2-2; 9 bases line up with TRBD1. V trimming: 9 bases; J trimming: 3 bases; junction bases outside the gene matches: 5. The germline V gene encodes CDR1 SNHLY and CDR2 FYNNEI. CDR3 size: 14 residues. CDR3 nucleotides: TGTGCCAGTGCGACAGGGGGGTACACCGGGGAGCTGTTTTTT. It translates to CASATGGYTGELFF.

The V and J genes are TRBV2 and TRBJ2-7; 7 bases match TRBD2. The CDR3 is 16 amino acids. Germline values: CDR1 SNHLY, CDR2 FYNNEI. With 7 bases clipped from V and 1 base from J, the junction kept 13 bases outside the gene matches. The DNA of the CDR3 is TGTGCCAGCACCCGACTGCGGAGCGGGGAATCCTACGAGCAGTACTTC. It is translated as CASTRLRSGESYEQYF.

Here the CDR3 reads CSALSGNTEAFF. The DNA for the CDR3 is TGCAGCGCCCTAAGCGGAAACACTGAAGCTTTCTTT. The chain recombines TRBV29-1 with TRBJ1-1, with unresolved D. Germline V gene sequence: CDR1 SQVTM, CDR2 ANQGSEA. This CDR3 has 12 residues. V lost 7 bases and J lost 2, with 11 bases in between.

The chain employs TRBV7-9 and TRBJ1-2; 7 nucleotides align to TRBD1. Germline CDR1 and CDR2: SEHNR and FQNEAQ (reference sequence). The CDR3 consists of 14 residues. V was clipped by 6 bases and J by 5 bases; unmatched bases: 9. The CDR3 region is CASSFTQGEYGYTF. The CDR3 DNA reads as TGTGCCAGCAGTTTTACCCAGGGGGAATATGGCTACACCTTC.

V and J are TRBV29-1 and TRBJ2-7, with 7 bases identical to TRBD2. The length of the CDR3 is 15 residues. The V and J ends lost 2 bases and 2 bases, in that order; junction bases with no gene match: 9. Germline V gene data show CDR1 as SQVTM and CDR2 as ANQGSEA. CDR3 sequence reads: CSVESPGEGTYEQYF. CDR3 coding DNA: TGCAGCGTTGAATCCCCGGGGGAGGGGACCTACGAGCAGTACTTC.

Concerning this clone: At one end the junction does not follow the germline gene, possibly because of a read error. This chain joins TRBV11-2 and TRBJ1-3; TRBD1 agrees at 7 bases. Germline assignment: CDR1 SGHAT and CDR2 FQNNGV. CDR3 length: 18 amino acids. Here the CDR3 reads CASSRRDSPGLPGNTIYF. DNA for the CDR3: TGTGCCAGCAGCCGCCGGGACAGTCCCGGCTTACCTGGGAACACCATATATTTT.

This clone was picked up one time. This sequence joins TRBV2 and TRBJ2-3; D call uncertain. The germline V gene has CDR1 SNHLY and CDR2 FYNNEI. The CDR3 loop spans 12 amino acids. The V and J ends lost 6 bases and 6 bases respectively, with 10 bases between them. This CDR3 is CASSTVWDTQYF. CDR3 in DNA: TGTGCCAGCAGCACGGTGTGGGATACGCAGTATTTT.

J is TRBJ1-4 and V is TRBV4-1; D not certain. CDR1 and CDR2 from the germline V gene are MGHRA and YSYEKL. The germline V and J ends were trimmed by 0 bases and 8 bases, with 7 bases remaining between them. This CDR3 is 13 amino acids long. This CDR3 is CASSQERGEKLFF. The CDR3 DNA reads as TGCGCCAGCAGCCAAGAGAGAGGCGAAAAACTGTTTTTT.